This TCR beta chain derives from a study of blood T cell repertoires in COVID-19. About the study: COVID-19 samples collected from the United States, Italy and Spain covered acute and convalescent phases. In each case, the material was cDNA or gDNA derived from T cells, B-cell-depleted T cells, or PBMCs.

CDR1 and CDR2 from the germline V gene are LNHNV and YYDKDF (reference sequence). The V end lost 1 base, the J end lost 1 base, and 7 bases lay between the germline ends. This CDR3 contains 14 residues. Original data processing: By means of reference gene primer amplification, nucleated cell counts were estimated. Libraries were prepared by immunoSEQ multiplex PCR; TCRdb keeps only in-frame clonotypes and omits some of them. V, J and clone size are those of that table, while D and trimming were read from the DNA. The table includes over 200,000 clones, roughly 87% detected once. This sequence originates from a man aged 40-50 years with active or convalescent COVID-19. The chain employs TRBV15 and TRBJ1-1, with D unresolved. Source material: peripheral blood. CDR3 bases: TGTGCCACCAGCAGAGCAGATTGGAACACTGAAGCTTTCTTT. Amino acids: CATSRADWNTEAFF. The full variable domain, with the rest looked up from reference TRBV15 and TRBJ1-1, is DAMVIQNPRYQVTQFGKPVTLSCSQTLNHNVMYWYQQKSSQAPKLLFHYYDKDFNNEADTPDNFQSRRPNTSFCFLDIRSPGLGDTAMYLCATSRADWNTEAFFGQGTRLTVV.